A selection of T cell receptor beta chains follows, all from one sample in a study of T-cell reconstitution after alpha-beta-depleted transplantation in children. TCRdb recomputed calls from the PCR reads with MiXCR, one row per CDR3 protein. The top ten hold 2.4% of the sample, which has around 480,000 distinct CDR3 sequences, approximately 32% seen once. The sequencing here drew on PBMCs from the stem cell graft donor, taken from the stem cell graft. The receptors were gathered from a human donor who donated a stem cell graft to a child with aplastic anemia. Both conserved end residues are part of each CDR3.

J	V	CDR3
TRBJ2-1	TRBV5-5	CASTRLSGNSYNEQFF
TRBJ2-1	TRBV25-1	CASSELPGGLAGGRRYNEQFF
TRBJ1-1	TRBV6-5	CASSYLYPGRGTEAFF
TRBJ2-1	TRBV6-5	CASSFGTQYNEQFF
TRBJ1-2	TRBV20-1	CSARGHGRNYGYTF
TRBJ1-1	TRBV6-1	CASRGQGATTEAFF
TRBJ2-3	TRBV6-4	CASSDDSSLSTDTQYF
TRBJ2-5	TRBV7-9	CASSLDSGGPETQYF
TRBJ2-1	TRBV18	CASSLGTSGEQFF
TRBJ2-4	TRBV7-9	CASSLGRGAQNIQYF
TRBJ2-6	TRBV7-2	CASSLEGGGANVLTF
TRBJ1-5	TRBV2	CASSKDRGEIQPQHF
TRBJ1-1	TRBV6-1	CASSSPGRLNTEAFF
TRBJ1-1	TRBV12-3/TRBV12-4	CASNSEYRSEAFF
TRBJ1-1	TRBV12-3/TRBV12-4	CATSSWVAEAFF
TRBJ2-2	TRBV27	CASSLNGAPGELFF
TRBJ2-1	TRBV12-3/TRBV12-4	CASSSTASFEQFF
TRBJ1-1	TRBV27	CASSRTGPNRRAFF
TRBJ2-4	TRBV19	CASSTPPQGIAKNIQYF
TRBJ2-1	TRBV7-2	CASSLVSDGNEQFF
TRBJ2-5	TRBV4-2	CASSPLERAETQYF
TRBJ2-1	TRBV5-1	CASSLGVFGESYNEQFF
TRBJ1-5	TRBV12-3/TRBV12-4	CASSSGPGSQPQHF
TRBJ1-1	TRBV7-2	CASSLALIRFAEAFF
TRBJ1-4	TRBV29-1	CSVSTGTGEKLFF
TRBJ2-3	TRBV21-1	CASSKARLPKGGSTDTQYF
TRBJ2-5	TRBV2	CASSSGPFQETQYF
TRBJ1-4	TRBV16	CASSQYATGSEKLFF
TRBJ1-1	TRBV29-1	CSVRSSAEAFF
TRBJ1-2	TRBV5-6	CASSLPYGGYTF
TRBJ1-2	TRBV7-2	CASSLAGGEGRYGYTF
TRBJ2-1	TRBV21-1	CASSKGGGTLHNEQFF
TRBJ2-1	TRBV12-3/TRBV12-4	CASSLGSSGGPYNEQFF
TRBJ2-3	TRBV6-5	CASSYNTPGLAGSDTQYF
TRBJ2-5	TRBV4-3	CASSQDRASQETQYF
TRBJ2-3	TRBV19	CASSMGGLASPTDTQYF
TRBJ2-1	TRBV7-2	CASSLRRENEQFF
TRBJ2-5	TRBV6-2/TRBV6-3	CASSRQPQETQYF
TRBJ2-6	TRBV29-1	CSVDEGGSGANGLTF
TRBJ1-1	TRBV29-1	CSVGGQLNTEAFF
TRBJ2-7	TRBV9	CASSGGGVGTYEQYF
TRBJ2-2	TRBV5-6	CASSWGLASRELFF
TRBJ1-1	TRBV7-2	CASSLAGSGTEAFF
TRBJ2-7	TRBV14	CASSQVRGYEQYF
TRBJ2-2	TRBV11-3	CASSPSVRTGELFF
TRBJ1-5	TRBV7-9	CASSLFGTGEQPQHF